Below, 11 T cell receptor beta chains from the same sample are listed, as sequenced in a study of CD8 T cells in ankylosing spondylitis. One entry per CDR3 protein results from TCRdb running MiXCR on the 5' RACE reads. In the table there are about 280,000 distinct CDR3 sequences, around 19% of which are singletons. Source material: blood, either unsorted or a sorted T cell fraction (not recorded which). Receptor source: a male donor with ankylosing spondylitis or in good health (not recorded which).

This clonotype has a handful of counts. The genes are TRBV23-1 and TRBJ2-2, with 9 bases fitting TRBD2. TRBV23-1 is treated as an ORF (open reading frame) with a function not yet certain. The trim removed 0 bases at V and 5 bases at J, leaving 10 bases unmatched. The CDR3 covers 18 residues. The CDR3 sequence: CASSQSSLTSGRTGELFF. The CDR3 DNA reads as TGCGCCAGCAGTCAATCCAGCCTGACTAGCGGTCGAACCGGGGAGCTGTTTTTT.

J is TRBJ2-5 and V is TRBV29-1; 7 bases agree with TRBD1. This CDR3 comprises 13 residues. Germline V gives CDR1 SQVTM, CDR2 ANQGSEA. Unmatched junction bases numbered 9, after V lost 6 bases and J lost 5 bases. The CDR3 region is CSVVDRAGETQYF. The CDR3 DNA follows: TGCAGCGTAGTAGACAGGGCCGGGGAGACCCAGTACTTC.

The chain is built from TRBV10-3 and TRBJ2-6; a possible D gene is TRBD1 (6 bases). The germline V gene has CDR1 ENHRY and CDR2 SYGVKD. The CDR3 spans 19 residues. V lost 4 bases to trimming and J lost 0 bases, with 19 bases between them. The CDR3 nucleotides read TGTGCCATCAGTGGGGGGCCCGGGACACGATCCTCTGGGGCCAACGTCCTGACTTTC. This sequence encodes CAISGGPGTRSSGANVLTF.

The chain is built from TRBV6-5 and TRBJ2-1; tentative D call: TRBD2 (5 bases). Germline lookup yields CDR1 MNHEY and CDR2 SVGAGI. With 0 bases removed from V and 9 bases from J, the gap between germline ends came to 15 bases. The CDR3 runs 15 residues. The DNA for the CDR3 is TGTGCCAGCAGTTACTCGAAGCCGGGATCAGGTGAGCAGTTCTTC. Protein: CASSYSKPGSGEQFF.

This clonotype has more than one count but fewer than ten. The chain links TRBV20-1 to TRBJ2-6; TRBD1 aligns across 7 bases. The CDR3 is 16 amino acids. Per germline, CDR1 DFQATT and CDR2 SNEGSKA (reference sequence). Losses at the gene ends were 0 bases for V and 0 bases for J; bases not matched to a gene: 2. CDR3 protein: CSARETGSSGANVLTF. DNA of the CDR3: TGCAGTGCTAGAGAGACAGGGAGCTCTGGGGCCAACGTCCTGACTTTC.

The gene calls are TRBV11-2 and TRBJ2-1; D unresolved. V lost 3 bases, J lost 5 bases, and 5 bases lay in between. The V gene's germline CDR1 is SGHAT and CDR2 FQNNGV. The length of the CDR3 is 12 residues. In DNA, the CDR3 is TGTGCCAGCAGCTTTGACAACAATGAGCAGTTCTTC. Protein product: CASSFDNNEQFF.

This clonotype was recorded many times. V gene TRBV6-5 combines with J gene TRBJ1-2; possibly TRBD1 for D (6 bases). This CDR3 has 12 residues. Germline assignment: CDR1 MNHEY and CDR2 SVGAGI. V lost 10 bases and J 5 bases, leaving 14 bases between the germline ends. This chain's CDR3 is CATRGTGYGYTF. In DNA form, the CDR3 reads TGTGCCACCAGGGGCACCGGGTATGGCTACACCTTC.

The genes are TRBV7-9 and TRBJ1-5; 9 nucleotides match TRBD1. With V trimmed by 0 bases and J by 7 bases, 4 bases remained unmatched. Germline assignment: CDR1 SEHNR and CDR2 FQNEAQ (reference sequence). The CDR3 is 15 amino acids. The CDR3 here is CASSLAGQGKQPQHF. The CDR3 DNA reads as TGTGCCAGCAGCTTAGCCGGACAGGGGAAACAGCCCCAGCATTTT. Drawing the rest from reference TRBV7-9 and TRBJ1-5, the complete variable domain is DTGVSQNPRHKITKRGQNVTFRCDPISEHNRLYWYRQTLGQGPEFLTYFQNEAQLEKSRLLSDRFSAERPKGSFSTLEIQRTEQGDSAMYLCASSLAGQGKQPQHFGDGTRLSIL.

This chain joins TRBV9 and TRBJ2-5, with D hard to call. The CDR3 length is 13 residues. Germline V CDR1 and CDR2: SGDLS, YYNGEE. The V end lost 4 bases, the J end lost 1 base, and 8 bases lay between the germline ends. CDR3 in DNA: TGTGCCAGCAGCCCGCAGGTCCAAGAGACCCAGTACTTC. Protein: CASSPQVQETQYF. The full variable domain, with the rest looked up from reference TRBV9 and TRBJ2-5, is DSGVTQTPKHLITATGQRVTLRCSPRSGDLSVYWYQQSLDQGLQFLIQYYNGEERAKGNILERFSAQQFPDLHSELNLSSLELGDSALYFCASSPQVQETQYFGPGTRLLVL.

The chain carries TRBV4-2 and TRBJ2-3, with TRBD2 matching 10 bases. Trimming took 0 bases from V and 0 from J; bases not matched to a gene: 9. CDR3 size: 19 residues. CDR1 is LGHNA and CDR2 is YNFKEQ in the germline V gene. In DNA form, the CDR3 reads TGTGCCAGCAGCCAAGATGTCCTAGCGGGAGAAACGAGCACAGATACGCAGTATTTT. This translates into CASSQDVLAGETSTDTQYF.

The CDR3 is CSARVATEAFF. The CDR3, as DNA: TGCAGTGCTAGAGTCGCTACTGAAGCTTTCTTT. This chain links TRBV20-1 with TRBJ1-1, with unresolved D. V gave up 1 base and J gave up 5 bases, with 5 bases separating them. The length of the CDR3 is 11 residues. From germline, CDR1 is DFQATT and CDR2 SNEGSKA (reference sequence).